This record looks at one T cell receptor (beta chain) sequence and its context. This table comes from immunoSEQ multiplex PCR, and its TCRdb copy is limited to in-frame clones, with some not included. The sample consists of about 120,000 clones, roughly nine tenths of them appearing once. The source of the sample is a study of blood T cell repertoires in COVID-19. Study summary: COVID-19 samples collected from the United States, Italy and Spain covered acute and convalescent phases.

The CDR3 totals 13 residues. Trimming stripped 5 bases from V and 3 bases from J, with 11 bases between. In germline, CDR1 is SGHRS, CDR2 YFSETQ. Patients at the Seattle site were enrolled during active infection and followed longitudinally. Sequenced input: peripheral blood. The sequence was collected from a man between 60 and 70 years old with COVID-19, enrolled during active disease. This chain links TRBV5-1 with TRBJ1-2; D possibly corresponds to TRBD1 (6 bases). The CDR3 region is CASSQGIDYGYTF. CDR3 DNA sequence: TGCGCCAGCAGTCAGGGGATCGACTATGGCTACACCTTC.